This T cell receptor (beta chain) comes out of a study of response to subunit inactivated influenza vaccine. Findings and limits, study-wide: Each seasonal influenza vaccination, the authors suggested, recruits few new T cells.

With regard to this clonotype: Its antigen remains unidentified.

V was trimmed by 0 bases and J by 5 bases, leaving 7 bases between them. Germline assignment: CDR1 DFQATT and CDR2 SNEGSKA (reference sequence). The CDR3 has 13 residues. From the RT-PCR reads, TCRdb called clonotypes with MiXCR, one entry per CDR3 protein. The table includes about 650,000 distinct CDR3 sequences, more than 15% detected once. The chain carries TRBV20-1 and TRBJ2-2; the D gene is possibly TRBD2 (5 bases). The sample in question was PBMCs from blood, obtained 11 to 12 days after vaccination. The TCR originated in a man in his fifties or sixties who received an inactivated influenza vaccine. CDR3 amino acids: CSAREGSTGELFF. CDR3 nucleotide sequence: TGCAGTGCTAGAGAGGGGAGTACCGGGGAGCTGTTTTTT.